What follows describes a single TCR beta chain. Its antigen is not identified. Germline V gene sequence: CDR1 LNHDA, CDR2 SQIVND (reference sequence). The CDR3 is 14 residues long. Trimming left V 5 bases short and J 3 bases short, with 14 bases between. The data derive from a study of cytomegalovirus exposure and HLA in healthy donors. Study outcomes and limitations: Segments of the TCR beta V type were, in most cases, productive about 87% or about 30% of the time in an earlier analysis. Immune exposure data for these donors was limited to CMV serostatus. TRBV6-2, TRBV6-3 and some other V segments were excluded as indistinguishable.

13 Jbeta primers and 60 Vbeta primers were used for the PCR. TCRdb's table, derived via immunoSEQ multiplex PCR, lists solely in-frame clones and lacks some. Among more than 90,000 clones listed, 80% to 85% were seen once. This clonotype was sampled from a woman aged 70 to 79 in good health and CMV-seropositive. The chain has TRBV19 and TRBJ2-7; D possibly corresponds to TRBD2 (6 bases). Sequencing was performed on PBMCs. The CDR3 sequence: CASSLEGPGYEQYF. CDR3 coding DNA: TGTGCCAGTAGTCTGGAGGGGCCAGGCTACGAGCAGTACTTC.